Listed below are T cell receptor beta chains from one sample, sequenced in a study of T-cell memory formation after mild COVID-19. MiXCR, run by TCRdb on the 5' RACE reads, gives a single entry per CDR3 protein. The sample includes a few hundred thousand distinct CDR3 sequences, more than 25% of them seen just once. The sample was PBMCs or a T cell subset sorted from them (not recorded which). All receptors derive from an adult woman who had mild COVID-19 (a few samples of this study predate the infection). Cell type and time point are not known. The CDR3 runs from the conserved cysteine through the conserved F or W. The D gene is left open where the match is weak. Only part of the rows carry a size: once, few, many, or a class if the clone is expanded.

TRBJ1-1 | NA | TRBD1 | TRBV9 | TGTGCCAGCAGCGCCCGGACAGGGTCGAACACTGAAGCTTTCTTT | CASSARTGSNTEAFF
TRBJ2-7 | NA | NA | TRBV19 | TGTGCCAGTAGTTGGGCCGGGCAGGGTTTCTACGAGCAGTACTTC | CASSWAGQGFYEQYF
TRBJ1-6 | NA | NA | TRBV3-1 | TGTGCCAGCAGCCCGGGTCCTTTTGGGGGGCCCCTCCACTTT | CASSPGPFGGPLHF
TRBJ2-7 | NA | NA | TRBV12-3/TRBV12-4 | TGTGCCAGCAGTTTCGGGCAGGGGAGGCAGTACTTC | CASSFGQGRQYF
TRBJ2-3 | few | TRBD2 | TRBV6-6 | TGTGCCAGCAGTTACTCGTCCTCTCCCGGGACTATACGCACAGATACGCAGTATTTT | CASSYSSSPGTIRTDTQYF
TRBJ2-7 | NA | NA | TRBV6-2/TRBV6-3 | TGTGCCAGCAGGGGGGACTCGTCCTACGAGCAGTACTTC | CASRGDSSYEQYF
TRBJ1-2 | few | TRBD1 | TRBV11-2 | TGTGCCAGCAGACGTACAGGGGACTATGGCTACACCTTC | CASRRTGDYGYTF
TRBJ2-1 | few | NA | TRBV28 | TGTGCCAGCAAGACCAACAATGAGCAGTTCTTC | CASKTNNEQFF
TRBJ1-1 | NA | NA | TRBV7-8 | TGTGCCAGCAGCCCGCTACAGGCTAGGAACACTGAAGCTTTCTTT | CASSPLQARNTEAFF
TRBJ2-1 | NA | NA | TRBV30 | TGTGCCTGGAGTGTGGGGTTGAATGAGCAGTTCTTC | CAWSVGLNEQFF
TRBJ2-2 | NA | TRBD1 | TRBV3-1 | TGTGCCAGCACGAACAGGGGGCTGACCGGGGAGCTGTTTTTT | CASTNRGLTGELFF
TRBJ2-5 | NA | NA | TRBV4-2 | TGTGCCAGCAGCCAATTGGACAGCCTGGAGACCCAGTACTTC | CASSQLDSLETQYF
TRBJ2-5 | NA | TRBD2 | TRBV6-1 | TGTGCCAGCAGCCGCTCCGGGACTACAGGAGAGACCCAGTACTTC | CASSRSGTTGETQYF
TRBJ1-1 | few | NA | TRBV24-1 | TGTGCCACACGTGGGGAGGTGAACACTGAAGCTTTCTTT | CATRGEVNTEAFF
TRBJ2-7 | few | TRBD2 | TRBV7-9 | TGTGCCAGCAGCTTAGCGAGCCTAGCGGGGGCCACTTTC | CASSLASLAGATF
TRBJ1-6 | few | NA | TRBV3-1 | TGTGCCAGCAGCAAAGATACCGGGACATTATCACCCCTCCACTTT | CASSKDTGTLSPLHF
TRBJ2-2 | NA | NA | TRBV6-4 | TGTGCCAGCAGCGCCGGGACCCAGAACACCGGGGAGCTGTTTTTT | CASSAGTQNTGELFF
TRBJ2-4 | few | TRBD1 | TRBV18 | TGTGCCAGCTCACCTACCACGACAGGGTTTCAGTACTTC | CASSPTTTGFQYF
TRBJ2-5 | NA | NA | TRBV5-1 | TGCGCCAGCAGCTGGGACACCGAGGGGGAGACCCAGTACTTC | CASSWDTEGETQYF
TRBJ1-1 | few | TRBD1 | TRBV3-1 | TGTGCCAGCAGCCCGACTTCTCGTGATTGGACAGGGTCCCAAGCTTTCTTT | CASSPTSRDWTGSQAFF
TRBJ2-1 | few | TRBD2 | TRBV20-1 | TGCAGTGCTAGATCGGGGACTAGCGGGAGGAAGAATGAGCAGTTCTTC | CSARSGTSGRKNEQFF
TRBJ1-5 | NA | NA | TRBV2 | TGTGCCAGCAGCACCGGGGGCTTTAGCAATCAGCCCCAGCATTTT | CASSTGGFSNQPQHF
TRBJ2-1 | many | TRBD1 | TRBV7-3 | TGTGCCAGCAGCCCAGACAGGGCGTCCTACAATGAGCAGTTCTTC | CASSPDRASYNEQFF
TRBJ1-1 | NA | NA | TRBV5-1 | TGCGCCAGCACCCAGGAGGGCGGGAACACTGAAGCTTTCTTT | CASTQEGGNTEAFF
TRBJ1-1 | once | NA | TRBV19 | TGTGCCAGTACACACATACAAGAAGGGGGCACTGAAGCTTTCTTT | CASTHIQEGGTEAFF
TRBJ2-5 | NA | TRBD2 | TRBV30 | TGTGCCTCGGGGGGACTAGCGGGTCCCCGGACCCAGTACTTC | CASGGLAGPRTQYF
TRBJ2-3 | NA | NA | TRBV15 | TGTGCCACCAGCAAGGGGCAGGGACGCACAGATACGCAGTATTTT | CATSKGQGRTDTQYF
TRBJ2-3 | NA | TRBD1 | TRBV7-9 | TGTGCCAGCAGCTATTCCGGGACAGTCCAAGATACGCAGTATTTT | CASSYSGTVQDTQYF